The clone carrying this T cell receptor beta chain was found a few times. The antigen remains unidentified. The data are from a study of CD8 T cells in ankylosing spondylitis. Study-wide points: Relatively scarce in peripheral blood, disease-linked clones were CD8+. The clones that were linked to disease were reported to be significantly enriched in matched synovial fluid samples from ankylosing spondylitis patients.

CDR1 and CDR2 from the germline V gene are SGHVS and FQNEAQ. The CDR3 runs 16 residues. Trimming cost V 5 bases and J 0 bases, with 15 bases left between them. Library preparation for TCR beta used quantitative 5'-RACE with molecular barcodes. TCRdb reprocessed the 5' RACE reads with MiXCR, giving one entry per CDR3 protein. The data contain under 300,000 distinct CDR3 sequences, approximately 12% of them singletons. This TCR was sampled from a male donor with ankylosing spondylitis or in good health (not recorded which). The chain carries TRBV7-8 and TRBJ2-3, with D unclear. Source material: blood, either unsorted or a sorted T cell fraction (not recorded which). The CDR3 spells CASSITGPPSTDTQYF. The CDR3 coding sequence is TGTGCCAGCAGCATTACTGGACCTCCGAGCACAGATACGCAGTATTTT.